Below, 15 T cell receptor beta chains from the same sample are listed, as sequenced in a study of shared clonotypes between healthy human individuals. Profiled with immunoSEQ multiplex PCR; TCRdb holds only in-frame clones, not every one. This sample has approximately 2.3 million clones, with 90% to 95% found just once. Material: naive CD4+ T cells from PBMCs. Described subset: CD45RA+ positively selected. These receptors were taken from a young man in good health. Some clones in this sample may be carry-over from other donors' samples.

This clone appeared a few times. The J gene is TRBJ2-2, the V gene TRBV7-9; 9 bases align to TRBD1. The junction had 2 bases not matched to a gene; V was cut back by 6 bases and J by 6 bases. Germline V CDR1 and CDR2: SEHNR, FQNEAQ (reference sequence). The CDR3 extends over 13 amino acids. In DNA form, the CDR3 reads TGTGCCAGCAGATGGGACAGGGCCGGGGAGCTGTTTTTT. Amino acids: CASRWDRAGELFF.

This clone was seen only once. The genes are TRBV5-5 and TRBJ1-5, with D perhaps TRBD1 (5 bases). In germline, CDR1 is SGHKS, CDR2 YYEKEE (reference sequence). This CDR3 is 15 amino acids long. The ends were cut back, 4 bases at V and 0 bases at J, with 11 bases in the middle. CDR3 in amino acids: CASSAGQLSNQPQHF. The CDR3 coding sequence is TGTGCCAGCAGCGCCGGACAACTTAGCAATCAGCCCCAGCATTTT.

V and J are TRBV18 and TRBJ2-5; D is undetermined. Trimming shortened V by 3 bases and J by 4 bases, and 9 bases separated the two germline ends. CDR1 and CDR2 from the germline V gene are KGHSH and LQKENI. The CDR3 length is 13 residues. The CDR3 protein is CASSPGSIETQYF. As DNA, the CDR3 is TGTGCCAGCTCACCGGGCTCTATAGAGACCCAGTACTTC. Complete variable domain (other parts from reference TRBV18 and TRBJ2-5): NAGVMQNPRHLVRRRGQEARLRCSPMKGHSHVYWYRQLPEEGLKFMVYLQKENIIDESGMPKERFSAEFPKEGPSILRIQQVVRGDSAAYFCASSPGSIETQYFGPGTRLLVL.

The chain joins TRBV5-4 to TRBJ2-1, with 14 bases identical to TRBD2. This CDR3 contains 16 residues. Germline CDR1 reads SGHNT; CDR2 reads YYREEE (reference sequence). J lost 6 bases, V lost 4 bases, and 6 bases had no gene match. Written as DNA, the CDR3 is TGTGCCAGCAGCCGAGGGACTAGCGGGAGCTTCAATGAGCAGTTCTTC. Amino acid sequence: CASSRGTSGSFNEQFF.

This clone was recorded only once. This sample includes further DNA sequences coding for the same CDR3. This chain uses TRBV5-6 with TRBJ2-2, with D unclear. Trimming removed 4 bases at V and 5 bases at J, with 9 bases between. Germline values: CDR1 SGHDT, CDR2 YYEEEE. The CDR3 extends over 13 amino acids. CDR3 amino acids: CASSHGRTGELFF. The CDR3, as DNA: TGTGCCAGCAGCCACGGGCGGACCGGGGAGCTGTTTTTT.

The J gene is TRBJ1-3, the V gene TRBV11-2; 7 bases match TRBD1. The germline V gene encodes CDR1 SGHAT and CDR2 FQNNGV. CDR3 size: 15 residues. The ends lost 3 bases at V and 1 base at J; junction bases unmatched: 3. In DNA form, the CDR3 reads TGTGCCAGCAGCTTTACAGGGGTTTCTGGAAACACCATATATTTT. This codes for CASSFTGVSGNTIYF.

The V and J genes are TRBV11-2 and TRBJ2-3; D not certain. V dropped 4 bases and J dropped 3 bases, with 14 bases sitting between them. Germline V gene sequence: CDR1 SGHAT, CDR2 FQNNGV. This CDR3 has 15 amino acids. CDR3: CASSSPQPGTDTQYF. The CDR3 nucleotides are TGTGCCAGCAGCTCACCCCAGCCCGGGACAGATACGCAGTATTTT.

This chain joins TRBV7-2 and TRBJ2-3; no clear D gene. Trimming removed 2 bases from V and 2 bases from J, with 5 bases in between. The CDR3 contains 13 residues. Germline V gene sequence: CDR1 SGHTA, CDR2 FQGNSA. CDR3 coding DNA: TGTGCCAGCAGCTTATGGTACACAGATACGCAGTATTTT. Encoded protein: CASSLWYTDTQYF.

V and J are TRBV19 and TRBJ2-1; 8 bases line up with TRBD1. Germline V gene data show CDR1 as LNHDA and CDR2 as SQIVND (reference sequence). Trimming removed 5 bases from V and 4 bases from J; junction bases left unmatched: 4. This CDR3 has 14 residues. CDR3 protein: CASSQGAIYNEQFF. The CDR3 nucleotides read TGTGCCAGTAGTCAGGGGGCTATTTACAATGAGCAGTTCTTC.

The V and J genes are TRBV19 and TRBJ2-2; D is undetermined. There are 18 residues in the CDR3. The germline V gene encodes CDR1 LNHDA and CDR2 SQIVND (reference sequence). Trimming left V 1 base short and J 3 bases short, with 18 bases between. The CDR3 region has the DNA TGTGCCAGTAGTATAGCAAGGATGGGAATAAGGGACACCGGGGAGCTGTTTTTT. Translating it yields CASSIARMGIRDTGELFF.

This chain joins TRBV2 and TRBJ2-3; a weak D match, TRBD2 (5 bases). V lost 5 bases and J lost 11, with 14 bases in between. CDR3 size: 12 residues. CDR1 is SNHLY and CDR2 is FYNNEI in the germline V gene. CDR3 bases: TGTGCCAGCAGTCTGATATCGGGAAGGCAGTATTTT. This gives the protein CASSLISGRQYF. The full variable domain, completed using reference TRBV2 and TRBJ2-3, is EPEVTQTPSHQVTQMGQEVILRCVPISNHLYFYWYRQILGQKVEFLVSFYNNEISEKSEIFDDQFSVERPDGSNFTLKIRSTKLEDSAMYFCASSLISGRQYFGPGTRLTVL.

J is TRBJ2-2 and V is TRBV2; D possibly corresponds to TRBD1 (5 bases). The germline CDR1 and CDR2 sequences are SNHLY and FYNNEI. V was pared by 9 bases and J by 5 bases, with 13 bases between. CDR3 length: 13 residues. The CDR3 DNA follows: TGTGCCAGTGTACAGGAGTTGACCGGGGAGCTGTTTTTT. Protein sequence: CASVQELTGELFF.

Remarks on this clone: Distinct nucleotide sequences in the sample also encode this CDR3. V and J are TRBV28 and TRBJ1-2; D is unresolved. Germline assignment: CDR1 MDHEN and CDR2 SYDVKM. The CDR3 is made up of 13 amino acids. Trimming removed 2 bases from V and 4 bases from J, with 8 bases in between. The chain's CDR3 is CASSLRQAYGYTF. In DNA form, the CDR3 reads TGTGCCAGCAGTTTAAGGCAGGCCTATGGCTACACCTTC.

For the CDR3, the DNA is TGTGCCAGCAGCGTAGCAGCGCCGGGGTCTGGAAACACCATATATTTT. Translating gives CASSVAAPGSGNTIYF. The chain joins TRBV9 to TRBJ1-3, with D unresolved. Trimming removed 0 bases from V and 1 base from J, with 11 bases in between. Germline V gene data show CDR1 as SGDLS and CDR2 as YYNGEE. The CDR3 sequence is 16 residues long.

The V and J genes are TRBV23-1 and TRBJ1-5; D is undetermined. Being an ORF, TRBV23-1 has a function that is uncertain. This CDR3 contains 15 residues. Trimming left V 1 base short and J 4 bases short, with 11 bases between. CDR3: CASSQFKLGNQPQHF. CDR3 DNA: TGCGCCAGCAGTCAATTTAAGCTGGGGAATCAGCCCCAGCATTTT.